This T cell receptor (beta chain) was found in a study of shared clonotypes between healthy human individuals. Study-wide background: The plates for each donor numbered three CD4 naive, three CD4 memory, two CD8 naive and one CD8 memory.

Terminally differentiated effector memory CD45RA+ cells were excluded by CCR7 positive selection of CD45RO-negative cells. Germline values: CDR1 SGDLS, CDR2 YYNGEE. V lost 6 bases and J lost 4, with 5 bases in between. This CDR3 has 12 residues. Whole-study results and caveats: Generally, estimated richness proved larger in naive subsets than it did in memory subsets.

The count of this clone is one. Its antigen is not identified. Once extracted for a subset, genomic DNA was divided evenly among several immunoSEQ plates. Libraries were prepared by immunoSEQ multiplex PCR; TCRdb keeps only in-frame clonotypes and omits some of them. The sample records roughly 590,000 clones, around 95% being singletons. The material sequenced was naive CD8+ T cells sorted from blood. The receptor was isolated from a woman aged 25 to 39 in good health. The genes are TRBV9 and TRBJ2-6; D is unclear. CDR3 residues: CASNRGANVLTF. As DNA, the CDR3 is TGTGCCAGCAACCGCGGGGCCAACGTCCTGACTTTC.